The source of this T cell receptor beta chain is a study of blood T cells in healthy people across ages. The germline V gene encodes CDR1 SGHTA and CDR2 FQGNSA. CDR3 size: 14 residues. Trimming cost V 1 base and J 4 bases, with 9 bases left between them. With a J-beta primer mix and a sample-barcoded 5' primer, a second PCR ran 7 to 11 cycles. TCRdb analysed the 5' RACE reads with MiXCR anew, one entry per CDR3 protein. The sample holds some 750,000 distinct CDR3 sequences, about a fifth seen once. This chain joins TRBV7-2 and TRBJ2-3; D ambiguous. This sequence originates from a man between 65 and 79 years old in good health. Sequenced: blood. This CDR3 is CASSLDKSSDTQYF. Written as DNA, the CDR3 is TGTGCCAGCAGCTTAGATAAGTCTTCAGATACGCAGTATTTT.